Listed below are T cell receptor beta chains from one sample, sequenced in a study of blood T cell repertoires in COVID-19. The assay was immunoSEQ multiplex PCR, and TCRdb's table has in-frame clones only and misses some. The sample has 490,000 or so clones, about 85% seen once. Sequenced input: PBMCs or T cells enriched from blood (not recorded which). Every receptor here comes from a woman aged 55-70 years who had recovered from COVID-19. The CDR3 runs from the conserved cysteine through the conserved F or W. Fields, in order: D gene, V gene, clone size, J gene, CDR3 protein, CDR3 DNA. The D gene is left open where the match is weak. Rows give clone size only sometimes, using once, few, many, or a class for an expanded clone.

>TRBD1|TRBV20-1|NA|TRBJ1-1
CSASGTGEAFF
TGCAGTGCCTCCGGGACAGGGGAAGCTTTCTTT
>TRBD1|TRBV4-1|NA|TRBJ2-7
CASSQTGTGEREQYF
TGCGCCAGCAGCCAAACCGGGACAGGGGAGAGAGAGCAGTACTTC
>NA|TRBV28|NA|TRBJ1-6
CASRTTVYNSPLHF
TGTGCCAGCAGAACGACAGTTTATAATTCACCCCTCCACTTT
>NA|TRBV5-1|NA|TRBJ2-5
CASSSLTSRQETQYF
TGCGCCAGCAGCTCACTCACCTCGAGGCAAGAGACCCAGTACTTC
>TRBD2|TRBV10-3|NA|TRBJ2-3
CAIRPELAGPLTDTQYF
TGTGCCATCAGGCCCGAACTAGCGGGGCCACTCACGGATACGCAGTATTTT
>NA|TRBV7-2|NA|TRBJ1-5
CASSFQTNQPQHF
TGTGCCAGCAGCTTTCAGACTAATCAGCCCCAGCATTTT
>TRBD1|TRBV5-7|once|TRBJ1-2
CASSSHRGRGYTF
TGTGCCAGCAGCTCCCACAGGGGTCGAGGCTACACCTTC
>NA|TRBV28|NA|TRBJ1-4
CASSPPGLGFEKLFF
TGTGCCAGCAGCCCCCCGGGTCTTGGATTTGAAAAACTGTTTTTT
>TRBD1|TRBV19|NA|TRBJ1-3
CASTSGTDSGNTIYF
TGTGCCAGCACTTCCGGGACAGACTCTGGAAACACCATATATTTT
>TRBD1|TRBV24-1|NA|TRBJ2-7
CATSDMTGPQYF
TGTGCCACCAGTGATATGACAGGGCCCCAGTACTTC
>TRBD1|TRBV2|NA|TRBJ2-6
CASSAGLSGGGKEGNVLTF
TGTGCCAGCAGTGCAGGATTGTCAGGGGGCGGGAAGGAAGGCAACGTCCTGACTTTC